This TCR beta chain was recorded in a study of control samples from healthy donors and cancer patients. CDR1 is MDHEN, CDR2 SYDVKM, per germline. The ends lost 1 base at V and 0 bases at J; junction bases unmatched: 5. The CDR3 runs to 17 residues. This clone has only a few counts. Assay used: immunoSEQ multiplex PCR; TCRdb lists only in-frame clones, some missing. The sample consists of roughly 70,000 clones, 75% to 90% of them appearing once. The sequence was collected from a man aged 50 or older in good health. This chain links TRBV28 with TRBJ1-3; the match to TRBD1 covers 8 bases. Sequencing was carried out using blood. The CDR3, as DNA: TGTGCCAGCAGTTTATACACAGGGGGAAGCTCTGGAAACACCATATATTTT. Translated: CASSLYTGGSSGNTIYF.